This T cell receptor (beta chain) was documented in a study of Graves' ophthalmopathy and Graves' hyperthyroidism. Whole-study findings and limits: With about 88% sensitivity and around 81% specificity, a 13-signature model separated ophthalmopathy from stable hyperthyroidism.

The CDR3 contains 12 residues. V was cut by 7 bases and J by 10 bases, with 17 bases left in between. The germline CDR1 and CDR2 sequences are SGHRS and YFSETQ. For this clonotype: What it binds is unknown.

RNA transcripts were the template, and TCR beta CDR3 regions were amplified from them. First-round RT-PCR used HTBI primers; second-round multiplex PCR followed. Via MiXCR, TCRdb re-called the multiplex PCR reads, giving one row per CDR3 protein. This sample has about 700,000 distinct CDR3 sequences; about 41% occur once, and the top ten carry over 2.5%. The chain carries TRBV5-1 and TRBJ1-1; TRBD1 might be the D (6 bases). The sample comprised peripheral blood. This TCR came from an adult man with Graves' ophthalmopathy. Here the CDR3 reads CASGQWGSGAFF. In DNA, the CDR3 is TGCGCCAGCGGACAGTGGGGATCAGGAGCTTTCTTT.